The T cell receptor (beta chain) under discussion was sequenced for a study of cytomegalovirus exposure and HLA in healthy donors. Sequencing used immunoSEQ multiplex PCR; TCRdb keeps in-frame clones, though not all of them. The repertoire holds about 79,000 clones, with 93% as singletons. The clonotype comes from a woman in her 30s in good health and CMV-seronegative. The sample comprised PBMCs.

The CDR3 sequence: CASWGQGRDTQYF. Written as DNA, the CDR3 is TGTGCCAGTTGGGGACAGGGGAGAGATACGCAGTATTTT. The chain links TRBV6-6 to TRBJ2-3; 10 bases match TRBD1. Trimming removed 9 bases from V and 5 bases from J; junction bases left unmatched: 5. This CDR3 is 13 amino acids long. Germline V CDR1 and CDR2: MNHNY, SVGAGI (reference sequence).